The following is a T cell receptor (beta chain) sequence with its context. What it binds is not known. Primers included in the PCR were 60 Vbeta and 13 Jbeta primers. The authors' processing: Later reanalysis found 75 million to 95 million unique TCR beta chains, 10 million to 12 million of them shared. Only in-frame clones appear in the TCRdb table, and some are missing; sequencing was by immunoSEQ multiplex PCR. Clone size and the V and J calls come from that table; the DNA yielded D and trimming. The sample contains some 160,000 clones, approximately 80% of which appear only once. This sample was taken from a study of cytomegalovirus exposure and HLA in healthy donors. Each donor was healthy, and each was a bone marrow donor. This CDR3 comprises 15 residues. Germline lookup yields CDR1 KGHSH and CDR2 LQKENI. V was pared by 9 bases and J by 6 bases, with 16 bases of the junction left unmatched. Study-level points and caveats: Most TCR sequences were rare, but some public TCRs occurred in many donors. The classifier, whose performance was assessed in both the original and validation cohorts, reportedly diagnosed cytomegalovirus status with high specificity and sensitivity.

This receptor was taken from a man aged 45-60 years in good health and CMV-seropositive. This chain connects TRBV18 to TRBJ1-2; 7 positions match TRBD1. The sequencing input was PBMCs. In nucleotides, the CDR3 is TGTGCCAGTCGTCACCGGGACAGCGCAGCCCATGGCTACACCTTC. Translating gives CASRHRDSAAHGYTF.